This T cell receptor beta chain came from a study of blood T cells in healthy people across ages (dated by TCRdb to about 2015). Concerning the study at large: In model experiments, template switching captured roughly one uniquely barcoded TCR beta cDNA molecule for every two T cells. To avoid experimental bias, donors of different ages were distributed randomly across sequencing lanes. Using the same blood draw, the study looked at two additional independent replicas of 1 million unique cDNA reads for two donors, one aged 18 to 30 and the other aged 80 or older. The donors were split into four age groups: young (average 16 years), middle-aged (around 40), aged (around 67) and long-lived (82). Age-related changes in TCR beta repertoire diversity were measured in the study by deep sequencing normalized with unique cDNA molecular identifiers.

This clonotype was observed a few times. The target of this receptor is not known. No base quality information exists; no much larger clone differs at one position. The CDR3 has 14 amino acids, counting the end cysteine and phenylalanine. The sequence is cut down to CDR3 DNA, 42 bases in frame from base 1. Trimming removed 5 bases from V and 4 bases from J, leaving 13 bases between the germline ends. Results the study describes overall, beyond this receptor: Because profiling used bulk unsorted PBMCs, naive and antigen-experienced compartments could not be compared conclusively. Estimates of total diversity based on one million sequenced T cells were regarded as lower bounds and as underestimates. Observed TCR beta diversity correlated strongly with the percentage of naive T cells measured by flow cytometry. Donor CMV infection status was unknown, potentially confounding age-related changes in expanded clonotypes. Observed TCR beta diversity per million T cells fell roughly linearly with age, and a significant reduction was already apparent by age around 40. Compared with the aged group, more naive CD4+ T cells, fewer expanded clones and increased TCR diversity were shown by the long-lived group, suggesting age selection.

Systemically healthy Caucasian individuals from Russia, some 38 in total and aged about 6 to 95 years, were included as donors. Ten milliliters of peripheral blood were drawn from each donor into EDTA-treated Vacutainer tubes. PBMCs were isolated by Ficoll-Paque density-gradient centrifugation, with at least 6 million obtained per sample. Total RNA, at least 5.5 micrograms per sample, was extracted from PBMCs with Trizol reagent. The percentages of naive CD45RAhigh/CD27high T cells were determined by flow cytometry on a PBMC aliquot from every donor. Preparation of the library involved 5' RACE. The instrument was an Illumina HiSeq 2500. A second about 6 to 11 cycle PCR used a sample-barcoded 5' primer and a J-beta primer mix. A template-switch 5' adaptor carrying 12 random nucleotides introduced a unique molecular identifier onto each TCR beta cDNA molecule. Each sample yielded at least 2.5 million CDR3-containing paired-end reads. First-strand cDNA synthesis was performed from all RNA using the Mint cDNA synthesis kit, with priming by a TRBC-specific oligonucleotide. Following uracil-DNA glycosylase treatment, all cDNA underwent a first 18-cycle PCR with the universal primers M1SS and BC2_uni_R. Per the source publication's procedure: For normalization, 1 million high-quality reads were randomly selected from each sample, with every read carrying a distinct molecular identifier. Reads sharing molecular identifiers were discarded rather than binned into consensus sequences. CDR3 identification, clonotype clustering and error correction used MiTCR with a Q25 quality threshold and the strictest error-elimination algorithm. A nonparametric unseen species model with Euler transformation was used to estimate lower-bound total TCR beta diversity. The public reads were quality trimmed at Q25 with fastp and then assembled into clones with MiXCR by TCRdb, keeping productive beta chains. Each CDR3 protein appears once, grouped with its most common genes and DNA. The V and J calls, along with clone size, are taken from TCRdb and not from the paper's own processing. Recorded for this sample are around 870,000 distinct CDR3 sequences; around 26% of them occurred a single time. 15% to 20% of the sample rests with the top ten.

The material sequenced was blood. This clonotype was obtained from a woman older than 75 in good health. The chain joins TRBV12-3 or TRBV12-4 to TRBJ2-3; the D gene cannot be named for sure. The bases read TGTGCCAGCAGTCATCGAGAGAGACCAGATACGCAGTATTTT. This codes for CASSHRERPDTQYF.